This T cell receptor (beta chain) was sequenced in a study of lymphopenia after photon versus proton radiotherapy. Assay: immunoSEQ multiplex PCR; the TCRdb copy retains only in-frame clones and omits some. The data show 10,000 to 15,000 clones, with about 90% seen just once and roughly 3.3% held by the top ten. Whole-study findings and limits: Photon-treated patients lost naive T cells and TCR diversity; proton-treated stayed stable.

For this clone: The antigen is not known.

The CDR3 has 13 residues. V was cut by 5 bases and J by 4 bases, with 12 bases left in between. The germline CDR1 and CDR2 sequences are SGHNT and YENEEA. This sequence was found in a man aged 60 to 69 with pancreatic cancer. The sample consisted of peripheral blood, taken from a patient treated with proton-based radiotherapy. This sequence joins TRBV11-3 and TRBJ2-7; D is undetermined. Here the CDR3 DNA reads TGTGCCAGCAGCCCCTACCGCGCGTACGAGCAGTACTTC. Its protein is CASSPYRAYEQYF.